What follows is one T cell receptor beta chain and its context. Its antigen remains unidentified. This sample was included in a study of cytomegalovirus exposure and HLA in healthy donors. Study-level results: Using the classifier, cytomegalovirus status was reportedly diagnosed with high specificity and sensitivity.

Repertoires were generated with immunoSEQ multiplex PCR, while TCRdb's copy carries only in-frame clones and drops some. The table includes about 98,000 clones, roughly 84% detected once. The V gene end was trimmed by 1 base and the J gene end by 4 bases; junction bases not matched to a gene: 3. Germline CDR1 reads WSHSY; CDR2 reads SAAADI. This CDR3 is built from 14 residues. Sequenced sample: PBMCs. J is TRBJ2-7 and V is TRBV10-2; 8 bases line up with TRBD1. This sequence originates from a man aged 18 to 30 in good health and CMV-seropositive. This CDR3 reads CASSEWTGSYEQYF. CDR3 DNA: TGCGCCAGCAGTGAGTGGACAGGGTCGTACGAGCAGTACTTC.